One sample yielded the 28 T cell receptor beta chains listed below, sequenced in a study of OX40 agonist ivuxolimab in advanced cancers. Library preparation used the immunoSEQ multiplex PCR assay. What TCRdb holds here is the immuneACCESS table cut down to in-frame rearrangements. Part of the clones is not present; checked against another copy, under half of the missing clones reflect an unresolved V gene, and the others are unexplained. Recorded for this sample are more than 50,000 clones; 85% of them occurred a single time. The ten biggest clones cover about 4% of the sample. Here the sequenced sample was CD4+ or CD8+ T cells sorted from blood, taken in a trial of the OX40 agonist ivuxolimab. The receptor set was obtained from an adult with an advanced solid tumor such as melanoma, head and neck, liver or kidney cancer.

The V and J genes are TRBV2 and TRBJ1-3; maybe TRBD1 (5 bases). Germline V gene sequence: CDR1 SNHLY, CDR2 FYNNEI. This CDR3 comprises 15 residues. Trimming left V 7 bases short and J 3 bases short, with 16 bases between. CDR3 residues: CASTDWEGIGNTIYF. The CDR3 nucleotides read TGTGCCAGCACCGATTGGGAGGGGATTGGAAACACCATATATTTT.

The rearrangement uses TRBV19 and TRBJ2-3; weak D call: TRBD1 (7 bases). CDR3 length: 16 amino acids. The ends were cut back, 5 bases at V and 0 bases at J, with 15 bases in the middle. Germline loops: CDR1 LNHDA, CDR2 SQIVND (reference sequence). CDR3 nucleotide sequence: TGTGCCAGTAGTGAACGACAGGGACTTAGCACAGATACGCAGTATTTT. The encoded protein is CASSERQGLSTDTQYF.

The chain uses TRBV29-1 and TRBJ2-7; weak D call: TRBD2 (5 bases). The germline CDR1 and CDR2 sequences are SQVTM and ANQGSEA. The CDR3 is 13 residues long. V shed 3 bases and J shed 3 bases, with 12 bases lying between them. The CDR3 loop is CSVDVVGSYEQYF. The CDR3, as DNA: TGCAGCGTTGATGTTGTAGGGAGCTACGAGCAGTACTTC.

The V and J genes are TRBV2 and TRBJ1-2, with D unresolved. This CDR3 region has 14 residues. Germline V CDR1 and CDR2: SNHLY, FYNNEI. Trimming took 1 base from V and 1 from J, leaving 7 bases between them. The CDR3 DNA reads as TGTGCCAGCAGTGAAGTGCGAGGTAACTATGGCTACACCTTC. Its protein is CASSEVRGNYGYTF.

This rearrangement joins TRBV2 to TRBJ1-5; D is unclear. V was clipped by 3 bases and J by 4 bases, with 10 bases between them. Germline loops: CDR1 SNHLY, CDR2 FYNNEI. The CDR3 is 14 amino acids. DNA for the CDR3: TGTGCCAGCAGTGATTTGATCAGAAATCAGCCCCAGCATTTT. Its translation is CASSDLIRNQPQHF.

The chain joins TRBV9 to TRBJ2-5; D call uncertain. The J call could be wrong; TRBJ2-7 is a better fit for the DNA end. Germline CDR1 and CDR2: SGDLS and YYNGEE. The CDR3 has 14 amino acids. The CDR3 here is CASSPLTSSYEQYF. CDR3 bases: TGTGCCAGCAGCCCATTGACGAGCTCCTACGAGCAGTACTTC.

This clone was detected once. This chain links TRBV5-6 with TRBJ2-5; D remains unclear. Trimming took 0 bases from V and 7 from J, leaving 10 bases between them. CDR3 length: 13 amino acids. Germline CDR1 is SGHDT and CDR2 is YYEEEE. CDR3 sequence (DNA): TGTGCCAGCAGCTTGGGGACGACAACGACCCAGTACTTC. Its protein is CASSLGTTTTQYF.

The chain uses TRBV6-5 and TRBJ1-2, with D perhaps matching TRBD1 (5 bases). The CDR3 extends over 15 amino acids. Looked up from germline, CDR1 is MNHEY and CDR2 is SVGAGI. V lost 10 bases, J lost 4 bases, and 22 bases lay in between. CDR3 loop: CATTLRGEGGYGYTF. DNA for the CDR3: TGTGCCACCACCCTGAGAGGGGAGGGCGGCTATGGCTACACCTTC.

The V call is TRBV28, the J call TRBJ2-1; 7 bases align to TRBD2. The length of the CDR3 is 16 residues. Germline loops: CDR1 MDHEN, CDR2 SYDVKM. Trimming removed 10 bases from V and 3 bases from J; junction bases left unmatched: 15. Here the CDR3 DNA reads TGTGCCACCAGCGGGGCAGGGACCGCCGACTACAATGAGCAGTTCTTC. Amino acids: CATSGAGTADYNEQFF.

The chain uses TRBV6-1 and TRBJ2-2; D perhaps matches TRBD2 (6 bases). Between the trimmed V and J ends, which lost 6 bases and 2 bases, there was a span of 13 bases. The CDR3 runs to 15 residues. Germline assignment: CDR1 MNHNS and CDR2 SASEGT. CDR3 nucleotide sequence: TGTGCCAGCAGGGGGCGCGGGGAAAACACCGGGGAGCTGTTTTTT. Translated, it gives CASRGRGENTGELFF.

This chain connects TRBV5-1 to TRBJ2-7, with 7 bases matching TRBD2. Germline loops: CDR1 SGHRS, CDR2 YFSETQ. J was trimmed by 5 bases and V by 0 bases; bases with no gene match: 5. The CDR3 consists of 14 residues. CDR3 in DNA: TGCGCCAGCAGCTTGGCGGGGGGAGCCAACGAGCAGTACTTC. Protein product: CASSLAGGANEQYF.

The CDR3 nucleotides are TGTGCCAGCAGTTACTCGGCGCGCTCCTACGAGCAGTACTTC. Its protein is CASSYSARSYEQYF. The V and J genes are TRBV6-5 and TRBJ2-7, with D uncertain. The CDR3 covers 14 residues. Germline CDR1 reads MNHEY; CDR2 reads SVGAGI. V lost 0 bases to trimming and J lost 0 bases, with 6 bases between them.

This clone occurred once. CDR3 loop: CASSGVLGRQETQYF. The CDR3 DNA follows: TGTGCCAGCAGTGGGGTGTTAGGGAGGCAAGAGACCCAGTACTTC. V and J are TRBV2 and TRBJ2-5; possibly TRBD2 for D (6 bases). V lost 4 bases and J lost 2, with 14 bases in between. CDR1 SNHLY and CDR2 FYNNEI come from the germline V gene. The CDR3 extends over 15 amino acids.

This clone was seen a handful of times. CDR3 residues: CASSRDPSGVQYTGELFF. Here the CDR3 DNA reads TGCGCCAGCAGCCGAGACCCGTCCGGGGTCCAATACACCGGGGAGCTGTTTTTT. V gene TRBV4-1 combines with J gene TRBJ2-2; weak D call: TRBD2 (5 bases). Germline values: CDR1 MGHRA, CDR2 YSYEKL. The CDR3 totals 18 residues. Deletions cut 4 bases from V and 3 bases from J, with 21 bases between.

This clone appeared a few times. This rearrangement joins TRBV29-1 to TRBJ2-1; 9 nucleotides agree with TRBD2. The CDR3 consists of 16 residues. CDR1 and CDR2 from the germline V gene are SQVTM and ANQGSEA. V shed 5 bases and J 4 bases; nucleotides not matched to a gene: 12. For the CDR3, the DNA is TGCAGCGTTCCCCGGGGTAGCGGGGGTAGTTACAATGAGCAGTTCTTC. Residues: CSVPRGSGGSYNEQFF.

The V call is TRBV29-1, the J call TRBJ2-7; 7 bases line up with TRBD1. The ends lost 6 bases at V and 2 bases at J; junction bases unmatched: 4. CDR3 length equals 12 residues. Germline CDR1 and CDR2: SQVTM and ANQGSEA. The DNA for the CDR3 is TGCAGCGTAGGGGGCGGCCCCTACGAGCAGTACTTC. It codes for CSVGGGPYEQYF.

CDR3 sequence: CASTQGHQETQYF. CDR3 nucleotides: TGTGCCAGTACTCAGGGCCACCAAGAGACCCAGTACTTC. The gene calls are TRBV19 and TRBJ2-5; tentatively, D is TRBD1 (5 bases). The CDR3 spans 13 residues. Per the germline V gene, CDR1 is LNHDA and CDR2 is SQIVND (reference sequence). V lost 7 bases, J lost 0 bases, and 9 bases lay in between.

The CDR3 DNA is TGCAGCGCCACCCCGGCCAGCAACACCGGGGAGCTGTTTTTT. It codes for CSATPASNTGELFF. The chain employs TRBV29-1 and TRBJ2-2; no firm D call. Between the trimmed V and J ends, which lost 7 bases and 2 bases, there was a span of 14 bases. The germline gives CDR1 SQVTM, CDR2 ANQGSEA. This CDR3 region has 14 residues.

This chain uses TRBV6-5 with TRBJ1-1; possible D gene TRBD1, 6 bases. The V end was cut by 2 bases, the J end by 1 base, with 8 bases between. The CDR3 extends over 14 amino acids. The germline gives CDR1 MNHEY, CDR2 SVGAGI. The CDR3 sequence is CASSYGQTNTEAFF. The CDR3 nucleotides are TGTGCCAGCAGTTACGGACAGACGAACACTGAAGCTTTCTTT.

This sequence joins TRBV7-8 and TRBJ2-5, with D maybe TRBD2 (6 bases). Germline CDR1 SGHVS, CDR2 FQNEAQ. Trimming took 5 bases from V and 1 from J, leaving 17 bases between them. This CDR3 comprises 16 residues. The CDR3 DNA sequence: TGTGCCAGCAGCAGACTCGGGGAGGCGTTCCAAGAGACCCAGTACTTC. Translating gives CASSRLGEAFQETQYF. Full variable domain (outside the CDR3, taken from reference TRBV7-8 and TRBJ2-5): GAGVSQSPRYKVAKRGQDVALRCDPISGHVSLFWYQQALGQGPEFLTYFQNEAQLDKSGLPSDRFFAERPEGSVSTLKIQRTQQEDSAVYLCASSRLGEAFQETQYFGPGTRLLVL.

The gene calls are TRBV9 and TRBJ2-7; 9 bases are shared with TRBD1. The CDR3 has 14 amino acids. Germline assignment: CDR1 SGDLS and CDR2 YYNGEE. Trimming cost V 3 bases and J 4 bases; bases outside gene matches: 5. In DNA, the CDR3 is TGTGCCAGCAGCGCCGGGACAGGGTTTTACGAGCAGTACTTC. It is translated as CASSAGTGFYEQYF.

V and J are TRBV6-1 and TRBJ1-5; D ambiguous. V was shortened by 3 bases and J by 0 bases, with 12 bases between the two germline ends. Germline loops: CDR1 MNHNS, CDR2 SASEGT. This CDR3 contains 16 residues. The CDR3 is CASSEFYGRSNQPQHF. The CDR3 region has the DNA TGTGCCAGCAGTGAGTTCTACGGACGTAGCAATCAGCCCCAGCATTTT.

This sequence joins TRBV11-2 and TRBJ2-7; 7 bases fit TRBD2. Trimming cost V 5 bases and J 5 bases; bases outside gene matches: 9. This CDR3 is built from 14 residues. From germline, CDR1 is SGHAT and CDR2 FQNNGV. The CDR3: CASSVPGTTNEQYF. The CDR3 region has the DNA TGTGCCAGCAGCGTGCCCGGGACTACCAACGAGCAGTACTTC. Variable domain in full (rest from reference TRBV11-2 and TRBJ2-7): EAGVAQSPRYKIIEKRQSVAFWCNPISGHATLYWYQQILGQGPKLLIQFQNNGVVDDSQLPKDRFSAERLKGVDSTLKIQPAKLEDSAVYLCASSVPGTTNEQYFGPGTRLTVT.

This clone was observed a handful of times. The CDR3 protein is CASSSLTSGSNNEQFF. CDR3 coding DNA: TGTGCCAGCAGCTCTTTGACTAGCGGGAGCAACAATGAGCAGTTCTTC. This chain connects TRBV5-4 to TRBJ2-1; TRBD2 agrees at 12 bases. The CDR3 spans 16 residues. Germline V lookup: CDR1 SGHNT, CDR2 YYREEE (reference sequence). V trimming: 3 bases; J trimming: 5 bases; junction bases outside the gene matches: 6.

The chain employs TRBV28 and TRBJ2-6; D is ambiguous. The CDR3 is 13 residues long. From germline, CDR1 is MDHEN and CDR2 SYDVKM. V gave up 10 bases and J gave up 0 bases, with 7 bases separating them. The CDR3 sequence: CATHSSGANVLTF. CDR3 nucleotide sequence: TGTGCCACCCACAGCTCTGGGGCCAACGTCCTGACTTTC. The full variable domain, with the rest looked up from reference TRBV28 and TRBJ2-6, is DVKVTQSSRYLVKRTGEKVFLECVQDMDHENMFWYRQDPGLGLRLIYFSYDVKMKEKGDIPEGYSVSREKKERFSLILESASTNQTSMYLCATHSSGANVLTFGAGSRLTVL.

This rearrangement joins TRBV4-2 to TRBJ1-1, with D uncertain. This CDR3 has 13 residues. V was trimmed by 1 base and J by 1 base, leaving 4 bases between them. The germline V gene encodes CDR1 LGHNA and CDR2 YNFKEQ. CDR3 sequence: CASSQGPNTEAFF. CDR3 DNA: TGTGCCAGCAGCCAAGGTCCGAACACTGAAGCTTTCTTT.

The V gene is TRBV6-6, the J gene TRBJ1-4, with TRBD1 matching over 7 bases. The CDR3 is 15 residues long. CDR1 and CDR2 (germline): MNHNY, SVGAGI (reference sequence). The junction had 1 base not matched to a gene; V was cut back by 0 bases and J by 3 bases. CDR3 sequence reads: CASSYSGQPNEKLFF. CDR3 DNA: TGTGCCAGCAGTTACTCGGGACAGCCTAATGAAAAACTGTTTTTT.

This clone showed up just once. The rearrangement joins TRBV6-1 to TRBJ2-1; D may be TRBD2 (7 bases). CDR3 length: 14 residues. Germline V gives CDR1 MNHNS, CDR2 SASEGT. V dropped 8 bases and J dropped 2 bases, with 13 bases sitting between them. In nucleotides, the CDR3 is TGTGCCAGCGGAAAGGGGGGGACCTACAATGAGCAGTTCTTC. Its translation is CASGKGGTYNEQFF.